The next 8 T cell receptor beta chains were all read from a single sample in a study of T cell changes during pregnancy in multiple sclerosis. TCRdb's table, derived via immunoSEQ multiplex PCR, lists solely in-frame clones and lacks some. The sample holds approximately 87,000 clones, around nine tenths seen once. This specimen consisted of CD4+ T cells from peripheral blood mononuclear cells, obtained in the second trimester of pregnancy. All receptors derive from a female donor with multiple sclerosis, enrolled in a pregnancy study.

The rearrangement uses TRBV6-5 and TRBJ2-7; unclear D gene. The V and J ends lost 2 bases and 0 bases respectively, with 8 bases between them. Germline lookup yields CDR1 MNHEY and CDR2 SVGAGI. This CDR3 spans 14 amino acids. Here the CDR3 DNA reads TGTGCCAGCAGTTACCGAGCGAACTCCTACGAGCAGTACTTC. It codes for CASSYRANSYEQYF.

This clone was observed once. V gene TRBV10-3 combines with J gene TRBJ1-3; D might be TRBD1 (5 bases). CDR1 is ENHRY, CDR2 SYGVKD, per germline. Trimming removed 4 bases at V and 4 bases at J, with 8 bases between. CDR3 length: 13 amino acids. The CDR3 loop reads CAISAGSGNTIYF. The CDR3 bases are TGTGCCATCAGTGCAGGGTCCGGAAACACCATATATTTT.

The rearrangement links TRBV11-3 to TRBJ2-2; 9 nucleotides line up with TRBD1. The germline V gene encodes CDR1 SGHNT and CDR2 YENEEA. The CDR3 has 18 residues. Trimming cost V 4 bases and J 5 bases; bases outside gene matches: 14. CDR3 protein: CASSSLGGTGLKTGELFF. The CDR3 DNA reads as TGTGCCAGCAGCTCCCTAGGGGGGACAGGGCTAAAGACCGGGGAGCTGTTTTTT. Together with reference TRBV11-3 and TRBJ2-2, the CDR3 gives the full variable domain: EAGVVQSPRYKIIEKKQPVAFWCNPISGHNTLYWYLQNLGQGPELLIRYENEEAVDDSQLPKDRFSAERLKGVDSTLKIQPAELGDSAVYLCASSSLGGTGLKTGELFFGEGSRLTVL.

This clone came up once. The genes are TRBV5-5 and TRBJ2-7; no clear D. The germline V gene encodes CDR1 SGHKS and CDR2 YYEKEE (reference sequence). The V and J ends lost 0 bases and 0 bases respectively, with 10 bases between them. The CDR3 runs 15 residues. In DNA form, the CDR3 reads TGTGCCAGCAGCTTGGCGGGTCTAAGCTCCTACGAGCAGTACTTC. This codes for CASSLAGLSSYEQYF. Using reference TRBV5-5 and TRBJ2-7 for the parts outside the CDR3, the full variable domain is DAGVTQSPTHLIKTRGQQVTLRCSPISGHKSVSWYQQVLGQGPQFIFQYYEKEERGRGNFPDRFSARQFPNYSSELNVNALLLGDSALYLCASSLAGLSSYEQYFGPGTRLTVT.

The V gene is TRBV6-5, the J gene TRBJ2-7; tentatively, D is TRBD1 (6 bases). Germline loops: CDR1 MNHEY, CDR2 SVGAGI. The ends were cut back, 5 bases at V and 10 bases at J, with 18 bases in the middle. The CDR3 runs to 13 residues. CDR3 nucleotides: TGTGCCAGCAGTGGGACCGGGACAACCAAACAGTACTTC. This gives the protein CASSGTGTTKQYF.

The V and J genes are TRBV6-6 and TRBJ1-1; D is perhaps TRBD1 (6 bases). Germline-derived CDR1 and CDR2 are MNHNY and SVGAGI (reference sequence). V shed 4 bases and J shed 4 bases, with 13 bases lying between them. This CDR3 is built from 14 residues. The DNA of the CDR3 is TGTGCCAGCAGTTCCACAGGGAGTCGCACTGAAGCTTTCTTT. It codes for CASSSTGSRTEAFF.

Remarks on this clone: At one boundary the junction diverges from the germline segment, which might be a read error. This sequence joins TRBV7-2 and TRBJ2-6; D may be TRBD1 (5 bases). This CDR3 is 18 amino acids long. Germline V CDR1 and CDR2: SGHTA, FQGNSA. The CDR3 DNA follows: TGTGCCAGCAGCCTAAGGGGCCGACGCGACTCTGGGGCCAACATCCTGACTTTC. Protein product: CASSLRGRRDSGANILTF.

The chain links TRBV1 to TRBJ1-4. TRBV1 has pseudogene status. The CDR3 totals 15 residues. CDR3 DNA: TGCACCAGCAGCCGAATGGGACTGCTTAATGAAAAACTGTTTTTT. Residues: CTSSRMGLLNEKLFF.